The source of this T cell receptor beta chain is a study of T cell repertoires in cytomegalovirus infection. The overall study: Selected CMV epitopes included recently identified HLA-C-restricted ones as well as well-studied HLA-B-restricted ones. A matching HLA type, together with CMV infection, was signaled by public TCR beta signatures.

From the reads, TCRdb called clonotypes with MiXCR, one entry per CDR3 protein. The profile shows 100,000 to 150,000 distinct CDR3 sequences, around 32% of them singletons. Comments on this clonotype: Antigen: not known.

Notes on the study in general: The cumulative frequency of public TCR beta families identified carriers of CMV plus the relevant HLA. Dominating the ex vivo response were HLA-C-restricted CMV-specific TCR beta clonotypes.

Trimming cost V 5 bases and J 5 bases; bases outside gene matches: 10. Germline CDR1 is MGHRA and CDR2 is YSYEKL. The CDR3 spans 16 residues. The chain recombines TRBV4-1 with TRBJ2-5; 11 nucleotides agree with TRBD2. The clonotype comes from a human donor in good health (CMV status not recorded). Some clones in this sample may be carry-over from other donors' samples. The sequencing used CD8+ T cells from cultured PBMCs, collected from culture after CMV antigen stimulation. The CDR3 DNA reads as TGCGCCAGCAGCTCGGCACTAGCGGGGGTGTTGGAGACCCAGTACTTC. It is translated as CASSSALAGVLETQYF.